The rows below give T cell receptor beta chains drawn from one sample of a study of T cells in Graves' hyperthyroidism and ophthalmopathy. In TCRdb, the multiplex PCR reads were re-called with MiXCR into one record per CDR3 protein. This table has 350,000 to 400,000 distinct CDR3 sequences, about 16% appearing once. The source material was blood. The receptor source for this set is a young woman with Graves' hyperthyroidism. Both conserved end residues are trimmed from each CDR3. The D gene is left open where the match is weak. Where a row states a size, it is once, few, many or the class of an expanded clone; other rows omit it.

>TRBV5-1|.|many|TRBJ1-1
ASSLAGVDGSEAF
>TRBV27|.|many|TRBJ2-5
ASSSDSYQETQY
>TRBV4-2|.|.|TRBJ2-1
ASSQDAVETSRGQF
>TRBV2|.|.|TRBJ1-5
ASSVKEPQH
>TRBV5-4|TRBD1|few|TRBJ2-1
ASSPGQGRFSYNEQF
>TRBV30|.|.|TRBJ2-3
AWSVGQDPSTDTQY
>TRBV30|TRBD2|.|TRBJ2-1
AWSPRLAGVGEQF
>TRBV29-1|TRBD1|.|TRBJ2-6
SVGGQGERSGANVLT
>TRBV11-2|.|many|TRBJ1-6
ASSRTMQNNSPLH
>TRBV3-1|.|few|TRBJ1-2
ASSQLYNDPDGYT